The 31 T cell receptor beta chains below were found in one sample sequenced in a study of blood T cell repertoires in COVID-19. Using immunoSEQ multiplex PCR, the repertoire was profiled, and TCRdb retains in-frame clones only, with some absent. The sample holds under 200,000 clones, approximately 83% seen once. Source material: peripheral blood. Receptor source: a woman aged 55-69 years with acute or convalescent COVID-19.

J is TRBJ1-3 and V is TRBV9; 9 bases fit TRBD1. The CDR3 is 16 residues long. Unmatched junction bases numbered 9, after V lost 4 bases and J lost 4 bases. CDR1 and CDR2 from the germline V gene are SGDLS and YYNGEE. The CDR3 DNA reads TGTGCCAGCAGCAGGACAGGGGACTTCATCGGAAACACCATATATTTT. Protein product: CASSRTGDFIGNTIYF.

There are a few counts of this clone. The V call is TRBV7-8, the J call TRBJ2-2; 9 positions agree with TRBD1. The ends lost 5 bases at V and 4 bases at J; junction bases unmatched: 11. This CDR3 comprises 17 residues. Germline CDR1 SGHVS, CDR2 FQNEAQ. CDR3 sequence reads: CASSPRDRDRGTGELFF. CDR3 sequence (DNA): TGTGCCAGCAGCCCCCGGGACAGGGACCGGGGCACCGGGGAGCTGTTTTTT.

This chain uses TRBV5-1 with TRBJ2-5, with D perhaps TRBD2 (5 bases). CDR3 size: 15 residues. Germline V lookup: CDR1 SGHRS, CDR2 YFSETQ. V lost 2 bases and J lost 4, with 15 bases in between. CDR3 DNA sequence: TGCGCCAGCAGCTTTTCCCCTTCAAGCGGAGAGACCCAGTACTTC. It specifies CASSFSPSSGETQYF.

This chain joins TRBV19 and TRBJ1-4; 7 nucleotides align to TRBD1. Per the germline V gene, CDR1 is LNHDA and CDR2 is SQIVND (reference sequence). The length of the CDR3 is 12 residues. V was clipped by 10 bases and J by 8 bases; unmatched bases: 7. The CDR3 DNA reads TGTGCCACTAAGACAGGGAACGAAAAACTGTTTTTT. Its translation: CATKTGNEKLFF.

This clone was observed once. This chain connects TRBV9 to TRBJ1-6, with D unclear. This CDR3 comprises 14 residues. The V and J ends lost 3 bases and 4 bases respectively, with 8 bases between them. The V gene's germline CDR1 is SGDLS and CDR2 YYNGEE. The CDR3 reads CASSAGGYNSPLHF. CDR3 in DNA: TGTGCCAGCAGCGCAGGAGGTTATAATTCACCCCTCCACTTT.

The J gene is TRBJ2-7, the V gene TRBV6-2 or TRBV6-3, with TRBD1 matching over 7 bases. This CDR3 has 13 residues. Germline values: CDR1 MNHEY, CDR2 SVGEGT. Trimming removed 2 bases from V and 6 bases from J; junction bases left unmatched: 4. CDR3 sequence reads: CASSYANRGEQYF. The CDR3 coding sequence is TGTGCCAGCAGTTACGCGAACAGGGGCGAGCAGTACTTC.

V gene TRBV9 combines with J gene TRBJ1-4; D gene unclear. V lost 4 bases to trimming and J lost 8 bases, with 18 bases between them. This CDR3 has 15 residues. Germline V gene sequence: CDR1 SGDLS, CDR2 YYNGEE. The CDR3 protein is CASSPREGSGEKLFF. CDR3 DNA: TGTGCCAGCAGCCCCCGTGAGGGTAGCGGGGAAAAACTGTTTTTT. Based on the CDR3 plus reference TRBV9 and TRBJ1-4, the full variable domain is DSGVTQTPKHLITATGQRVTLRCSPRSGDLSVYWYQQSLDQGLQFLIQYYNGEERAKGNILERFSAQQFPDLHSELNLSSLELGDSALYFCASSPREGSGEKLFFGSGTQLSVL.

V is TRBV5-4 and J is TRBJ2-7; 9 nucleotides agree with TRBD1. Germline assignment: CDR1 SGHNT and CDR2 YYREEE (reference sequence). Trimming cost V 4 bases and J 4 bases; bases outside gene matches: 3. The CDR3 sequence is 13 residues long. The CDR3 DNA is TGTGCCAGCAGCGTGGACAGGGGTTACGAGCAGTACTTC. Its translation is CASSVDRGYEQYF.

The V and J genes are TRBV5-6 and TRBJ2-5, with 7 bases identical to TRBD1. Germline-derived CDR1 and CDR2 are SGHDT and YYEEEE. CDR3 length: 16 residues. V trimming: 1 base; J trimming: 0 bases; junction bases outside the gene matches: 6. CDR3 DNA: TGTGCCAGCAGCTTGTCGGGACAGTGGTACCAAGAGACCCAGTACTTC. Encoded protein: CASSLSGQWYQETQYF.

This sequence joins TRBV27 and TRBJ1-1; unclear D gene. V lost 4 bases and J lost 0, with 15 bases in between. There are 16 residues in the CDR3. Germline lookup yields CDR1 MNHEY and CDR2 SMNVEV (reference sequence). The CDR3 reads CASSSPPADLNTEAFF. CDR3 nucleotides: TGTGCCAGCAGTTCCCCCCCCGCAGATTTGAACACTGAAGCTTTCTTT.

The V gene is TRBV19, the J gene TRBJ2-7; 8 nucleotides line up with TRBD1. The trim removed 5 bases at V and 0 bases at J, leaving 6 bases unmatched. This CDR3 region has 15 residues. From germline, CDR1 is LNHDA and CDR2 SQIVND (reference sequence). Here the CDR3 DNA reads TGTGCCAGTAGTCTGCCGGGGACAGGCTCCTACGAGCAGTACTTC. Encoded protein: CASSLPGTGSYEQYF.

J is TRBJ2-6 and V is TRBV9; possibly TRBD2 for D (6 bases). The CDR3 runs to 17 residues. The V gene's germline CDR1 is SGDLS and CDR2 YYNGEE. V was pared by 4 bases and J by 1 base, with 15 bases between. The CDR3 DNA sequence: TGTGCCAGCAGCCCCGGTGGAGGGAGGTCTGGGGCCAACGTCCTGACTTTC. Translated, it gives CASSPGGGRSGANVLTF. The variable domain in full, with the rest retrieved from reference TRBV9 and TRBJ2-6, is DSGVTQTPKHLITATGQRVTLRCSPRSGDLSVYWYQQSLDQGLQFLIQYYNGEERAKGNILERFSAQQFPDLHSELNLSSLELGDSALYFCASSPGGGRSGANVLTFGAGSRLTVL.

CDR3 region: CASSDGHYGYTF. The CDR3, as DNA: TGTGCCAGCAGTGATGGGCACTATGGCTACACCTTC. The chain carries TRBV12-3 or TRBV12-4 and TRBJ1-2; D remains ambiguous. CDR3 size: 12 residues. Trimming left V 5 bases short and J 3 bases short, with 7 bases between.

The chain is built from TRBV30 and TRBJ1-1, with unresolved D. Trimming left V 4 bases short and J 1 base short, with 16 bases between. Germline V gene data show CDR1 as GTSNPN and CDR2 as SVGIG (reference sequence). This CDR3 has 15 residues. CDR3 bases: TGTGCCTGGAAAAGGCAGGCGATCGGGAACACTGAAGCTTTCTTT. It is translated as CAWKRQAIGNTEAFF.

This sequence joins TRBV4-3 and TRBJ2-7, with TRBD2 matching over 9 bases. This CDR3 spans 14 amino acids. Germline V gives CDR1 LGHNA, CDR2 YSLEER. Germline trimming cut 0 bases from V and 7 bases from J; bases unmatched to any gene: 4. CDR3 sequence reads: CASSQEILAGEQYF. In nucleotides, the CDR3 is TGCGCCAGCAGCCAAGAAATTCTAGCGGGGGAGCAGTACTTC.

The rearrangement uses TRBV7-2 and TRBJ2-5, with D perhaps TRBD1 (6 bases). Germline CDR1 is SGHTA and CDR2 is FQGNSA. V was pared by 5 bases and J by 1 base, with 11 bases between. The CDR3 is 14 amino acids. CDR3 region: CASSTSGAQETQYF. The CDR3 nucleotides read TGTGCCAGCAGCACTTCAGGGGCCCAAGAGACCCAGTACTTC.

The chain links TRBV29-1 to TRBJ2-3; 9 nucleotides align to TRBD2. With V trimmed by 0 bases and J by 2 bases, 15 bases remained unmatched. CDR3 length: 19 residues. Germline V gene data show CDR1 as SQVTM and CDR2 as ANQGSEA. The CDR3 sequence: CSVEDPRTASGISTDTQYF. DNA for the CDR3: TGCAGCGTTGAAGATCCGCGGACAGCTAGCGGGATATCCACAGATACGCAGTATTTT.

The chain is built from TRBV6-6 and TRBJ1-1; maybe TRBD1 (5 bases). V lost 7 bases and J 1 base, leaving 13 bases between the germline ends. The CDR3 is 14 amino acids. The germline V gene encodes CDR1 MNHNY and CDR2 SVGAGI (reference sequence). CDR3 nucleotide sequence: TGTGCCAGCATACGAGGCGGGGGGAACACTGAAGCTTTCTTT. Translated, it gives CASIRGGGNTEAFF.

V usage is TRBV6-2 or TRBV6-3 and J usage is TRBJ2-5; 7 positions match TRBD2. The V and J ends lost 4 bases and 1 base, in that order; junction bases with no gene match: 3. CDR1 and CDR2 (germline): MNHEY, SVGEGT. CDR3 length: 14 amino acids. The CDR3 spells CASSWGGVQETQYF. In DNA form, the CDR3 reads TGTGCCAGCAGTTGGGGGGGGGTCCAAGAGACCCAGTACTTC.

The genes are TRBV7-2 and TRBJ2-3, with TRBD2 identical over 11 bases. Germline V CDR1 and CDR2: SGHTA, FQGNSA. The CDR3 contains 16 residues. Unmatched junction bases numbered 4, after V lost 5 bases and J lost 0 bases. Here the CDR3 DNA reads TGTGCCAGCAGCGAAGTAGCGGGGGGGAGCACAGATACGCAGTATTTT. Its protein product is CASSEVAGGSTDTQYF.

V is TRBV7-2 and J is TRBJ1-2; unclear D gene. There are 13 residues in the CDR3. CDR1 SGHTA and CDR2 FQGNSA come from the germline V gene. The V gene lost 3 bases and the J gene lost 7 bases, with 12 bases spanning the gap. This CDR3 is CASSLQRTGGYTF. CDR3 bases: TGTGCCAGCAGCTTGCAGCGGACGGGTGGCTACACCTTC.

This clone came up once. This sequence joins TRBV5-4 and TRBJ1-2, with 10 positions matching TRBD1. In germline, CDR1 is SGHNT, CDR2 YYREEE (reference sequence). J gave up 4 bases and V 4 bases, and 10 bases lay outside the gene matches. The CDR3 spans 16 residues. The CDR3 nucleotides read TGTGCCAGCAGCAATCGGGACAGGGGAACGGGCTATGGCTACACCTTC. It codes for CASSNRDRGTGYGYTF.

In nucleotides, the CDR3 is TGCGCCAGCAGCTTGGGACACAGCTCCTACAATGAGCAGTTCTTC. Protein: CASSLGHSSYNEQFF. The rearrangement joins TRBV5-1 to TRBJ2-1; D remains unclear. Germline lookup yields CDR1 SGHRS and CDR2 YFSETQ. The CDR3 covers 15 residues. The V end lost 0 bases, the J end lost 0 bases, and 7 bases lay between the germline ends.

This clone occurred once. The chain combines TRBV5-4 with TRBJ2-7; TRBD2 matches at 9 bases. The CDR3 is 15 residues long. Germline CDR1 reads SGHNT; CDR2 reads YYREEE (reference sequence). Trimming at V came to 4 bases and at J to 6 bases, leaving 11 bases not matched to a gene. Written as DNA, the CDR3 is TGTGCCAGCAGCCCCTCAGCGGGGGGTCTACGCGAGCAGTACTTC. Its protein product is CASSPSAGGLREQYF.

V gene TRBV25-1 combines with J gene TRBJ2-7; maybe TRBD1 (5 bases). V lost 1 base and J 0 bases, leaving 10 bases between the germline ends. This CDR3 comprises 15 residues. Looked up from germline, CDR1 is MGHDK and CDR2 is SYGVNS. CDR3 protein: CASSESDSSSYEQYF. As DNA, the CDR3 is TGTGCCAGCAGTGAATCAGACAGTAGCTCCTACGAGCAGTACTTC.

V usage is TRBV7-2 and J usage is TRBJ1-5, with D possibly TRBD1 on 6 matching bases. Germline V gene sequence: CDR1 SGHTA, CDR2 FQGNSA. The V gene lost 2 bases and the J gene lost 4 bases, with 12 bases spanning the gap. The CDR3 contains 15 residues. CDR3 in DNA: TGTGCCAGCAGCTTAATGGCGCAGGGGAATCAGCCCCAGCATTTT. This gives the protein CASSLMAQGNQPQHF.

The chain joins TRBV4-2 to TRBJ1-4, with D hard to call. The CDR3 is 16 residues long. Germline CDR1 LGHNA, CDR2 YNFKEQ. V was cut by 1 base and J by 3 bases, with 12 bases left in between. In DNA, the CDR3 is TGTGCCAGCAGCCAAGTCCCCGTGCCAGCTAATGAAAAACTGTTTTTT. It is translated as CASSQVPVPANEKLFF.

The V gene is TRBV6-5, the J gene TRBJ1-2; D is unresolved. The CDR3 is 16 amino acids. Per the germline V gene, CDR1 is MNHEY and CDR2 is SVGAGI. The V end lost 4 bases, the J end lost 2 bases, and 17 bases lay between the germline ends. CDR3 coding DNA: TGTGCCAGCAGTTCGTCCTTTGCCGGTAGAAACTATGGCTACACCTTC. Its translation: CASSSSFAGRNYGYTF.

In the case of this clone: One end of the junction is discordant with germline, which a read error may explain. V gene TRBV7-2 combines with J gene TRBJ1-2; TRBD1 matches at 7 bases. Germline values: CDR1 SGHTA, CDR2 FQGNSA. CDR3 length equals 13 residues. The DNA for the CDR3 is TGTGCCAGCAGCCCGACAGGGAACGGGGGCTACACTTTC. Translation: CASSPTGNGGYTF.

A few counts support this clone. V gene TRBV12-5 combines with J gene TRBJ2-1, with TRBD2 matching 11 bases. The CDR3 sequence is 15 residues long. The V gene's germline CDR1 is LGHNT and CDR2 FRNRAP. V dropped 3 bases and J dropped 6; count of bases not matched to a gene: 4. CDR3 loop: CASGFLAGGRNEQFF. DNA for the CDR3: TGTGCTAGTGGTTTCCTAGCGGGGGGTCGCAATGAGCAGTTCTTC.

The chain joins TRBV27 to TRBJ2-3; TRBD2 agrees at 11 bases. V lost 8 bases to trimming and J lost 5 bases; unmatched junction nucleotides: 9. CDR1 and CDR2 (germline): MNHEY, SMNVEV (reference sequence). The CDR3 consists of 15 residues. The CDR3 DNA reads TGTGCCAGCGCCTTAGCGGGGGGGCAGATAGATACGCAGTATTTT. Its translation: CASALAGGQIDTQYF.